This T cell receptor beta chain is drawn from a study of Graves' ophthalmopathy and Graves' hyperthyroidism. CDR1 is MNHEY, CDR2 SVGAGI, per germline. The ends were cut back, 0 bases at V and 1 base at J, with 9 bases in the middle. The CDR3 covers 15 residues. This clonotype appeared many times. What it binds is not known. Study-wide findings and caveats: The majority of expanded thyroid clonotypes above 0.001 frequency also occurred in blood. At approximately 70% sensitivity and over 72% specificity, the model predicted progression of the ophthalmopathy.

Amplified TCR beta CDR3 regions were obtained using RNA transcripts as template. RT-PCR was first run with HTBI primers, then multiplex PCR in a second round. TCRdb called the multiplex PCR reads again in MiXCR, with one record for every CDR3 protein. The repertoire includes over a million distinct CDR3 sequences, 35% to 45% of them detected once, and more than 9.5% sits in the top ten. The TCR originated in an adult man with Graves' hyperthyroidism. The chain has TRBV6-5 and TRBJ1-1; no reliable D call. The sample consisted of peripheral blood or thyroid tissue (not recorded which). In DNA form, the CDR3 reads TGTGCCAGCAGTTACTCGACGGTAACGAACACTGAAGCTTTCTTT. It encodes CASSYSTVTNTEAFF.